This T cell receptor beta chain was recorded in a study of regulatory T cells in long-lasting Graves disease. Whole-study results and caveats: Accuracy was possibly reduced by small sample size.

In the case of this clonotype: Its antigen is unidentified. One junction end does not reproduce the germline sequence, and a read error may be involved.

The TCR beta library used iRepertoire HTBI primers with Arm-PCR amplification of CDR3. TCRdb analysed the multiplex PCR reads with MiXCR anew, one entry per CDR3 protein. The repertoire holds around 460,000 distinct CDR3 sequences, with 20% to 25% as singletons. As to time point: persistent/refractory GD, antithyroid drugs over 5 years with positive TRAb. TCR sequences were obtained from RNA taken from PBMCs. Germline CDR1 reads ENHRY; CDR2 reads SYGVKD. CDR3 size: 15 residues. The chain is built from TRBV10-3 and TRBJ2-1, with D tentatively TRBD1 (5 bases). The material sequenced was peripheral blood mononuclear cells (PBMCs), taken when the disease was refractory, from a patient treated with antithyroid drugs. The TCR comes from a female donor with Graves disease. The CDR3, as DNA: TGTGCCAGCAGTTACTTGGCAGGGTTCTACAATGAGCAGTTCTTC. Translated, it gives CASSYLAGFYNEQFF.